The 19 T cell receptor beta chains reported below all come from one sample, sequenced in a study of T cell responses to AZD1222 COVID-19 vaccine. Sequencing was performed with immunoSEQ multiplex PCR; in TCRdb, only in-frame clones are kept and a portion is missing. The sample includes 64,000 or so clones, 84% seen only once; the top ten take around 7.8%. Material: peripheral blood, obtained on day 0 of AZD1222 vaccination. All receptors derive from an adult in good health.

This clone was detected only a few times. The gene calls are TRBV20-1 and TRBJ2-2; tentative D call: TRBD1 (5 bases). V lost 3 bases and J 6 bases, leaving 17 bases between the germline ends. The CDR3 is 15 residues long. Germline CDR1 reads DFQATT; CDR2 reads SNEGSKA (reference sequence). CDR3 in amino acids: CSASNRIRISGELFF. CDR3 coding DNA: TGCAGTGCTAGTAACAGGATACGAATTTCCGGGGAGCTGTTTTTT.

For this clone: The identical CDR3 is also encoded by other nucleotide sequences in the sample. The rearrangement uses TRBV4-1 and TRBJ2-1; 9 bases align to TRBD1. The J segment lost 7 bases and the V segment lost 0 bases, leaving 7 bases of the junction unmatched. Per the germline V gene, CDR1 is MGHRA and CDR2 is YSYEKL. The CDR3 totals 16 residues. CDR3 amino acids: CASSQDPGQGFNEQFF. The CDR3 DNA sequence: TGCGCCAGCAGCCAAGATCCGGGACAGGGTTTTAATGAGCAGTTCTTC.

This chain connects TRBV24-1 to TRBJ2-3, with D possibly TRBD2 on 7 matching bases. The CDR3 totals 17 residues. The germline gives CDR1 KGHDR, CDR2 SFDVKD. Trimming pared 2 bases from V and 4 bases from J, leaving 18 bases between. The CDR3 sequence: CATSDSEQGGGADTQYF. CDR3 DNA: TGTGCCACCAGTGATTCCGAACAGGGAGGGGGGGCAGATACGCAGTATTTT.

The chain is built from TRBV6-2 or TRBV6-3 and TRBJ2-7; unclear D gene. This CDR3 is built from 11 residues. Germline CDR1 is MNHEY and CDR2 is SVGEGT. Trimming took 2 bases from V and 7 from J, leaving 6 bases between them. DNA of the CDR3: TGTGCCAGCAGTTACGTGGGGGAGCAGTACTTC. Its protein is CASSYVGEQYF.

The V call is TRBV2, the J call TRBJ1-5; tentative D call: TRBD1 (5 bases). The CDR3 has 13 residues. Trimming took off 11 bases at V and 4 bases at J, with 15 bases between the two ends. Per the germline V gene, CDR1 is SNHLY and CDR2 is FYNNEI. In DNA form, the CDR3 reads TGTGCCGCCACGGGGGAGTTAAATCAGCCCCAGCATTTT. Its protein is CAATGELNQPQHF.

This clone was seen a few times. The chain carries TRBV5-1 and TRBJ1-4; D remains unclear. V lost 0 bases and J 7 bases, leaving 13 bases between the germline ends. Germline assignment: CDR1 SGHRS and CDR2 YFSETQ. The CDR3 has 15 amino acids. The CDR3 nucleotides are TGCGCCAGCAGCTTGGCGGGAGGAAGGACTGAAAAACTGTTTTTT. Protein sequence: CASSLAGGRTEKLFF.

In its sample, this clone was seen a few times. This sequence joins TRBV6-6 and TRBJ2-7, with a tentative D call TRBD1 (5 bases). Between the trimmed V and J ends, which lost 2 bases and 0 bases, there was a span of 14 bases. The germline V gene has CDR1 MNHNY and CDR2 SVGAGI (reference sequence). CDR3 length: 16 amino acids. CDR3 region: CASSYVGRMYSYEQYF. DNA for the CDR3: TGTGCCAGCAGTTACGTGGGGCGGATGTACTCCTACGAGCAGTACTTC.

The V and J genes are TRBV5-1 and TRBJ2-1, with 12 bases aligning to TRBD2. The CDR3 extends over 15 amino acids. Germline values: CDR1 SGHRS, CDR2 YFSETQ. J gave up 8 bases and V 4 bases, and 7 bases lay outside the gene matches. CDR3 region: CASSPWTSGEDEQFF. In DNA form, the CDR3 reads TGCGCCAGCAGCCCTTGGACTAGCGGGGAGGATGAGCAGTTCTTC.

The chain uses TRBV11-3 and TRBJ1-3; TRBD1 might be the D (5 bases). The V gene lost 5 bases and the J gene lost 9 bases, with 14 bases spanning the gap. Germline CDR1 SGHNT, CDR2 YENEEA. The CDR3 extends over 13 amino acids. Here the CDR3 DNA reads TGTGCCAGCAGCGACCCAGTCGGGGGCACCATATATTTT. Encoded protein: CASSDPVGGTIYF.

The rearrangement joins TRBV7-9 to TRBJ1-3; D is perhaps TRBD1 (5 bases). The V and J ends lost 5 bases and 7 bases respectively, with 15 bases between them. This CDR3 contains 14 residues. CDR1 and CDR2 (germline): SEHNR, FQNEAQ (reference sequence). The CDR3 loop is CASSMTENFNTIYF. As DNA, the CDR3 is TGTGCCAGCAGCATGACAGAGAACTTCAACACCATATATTTT. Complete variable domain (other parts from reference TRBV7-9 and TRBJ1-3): DTGVSQNPRHKITKRGQNVTFRCDPISEHNRLYWYRQTLGQGPEFLTYFQNEAQLEKSRLLSDRFSAERPKGSFSTLEIQRTEQGDSAMYLCASSMTENFNTIYFGEGSWLTVV.

The CDR3 reads CASRARGSGANVLTF. In DNA, the CDR3 is TGTGCCAGCAGGGCCCGGGGTTCGGGGGCCAACGTCCTGACTTTC. The chain joins TRBV7-8 to TRBJ2-6, with a weak D call TRBD2 (5 bases). This CDR3 is built from 15 residues. V lost 6 bases and J 4 bases, leaving 13 bases between the germline ends. CDR1 and CDR2 from the germline V gene are SGHVS and FQNEAQ.

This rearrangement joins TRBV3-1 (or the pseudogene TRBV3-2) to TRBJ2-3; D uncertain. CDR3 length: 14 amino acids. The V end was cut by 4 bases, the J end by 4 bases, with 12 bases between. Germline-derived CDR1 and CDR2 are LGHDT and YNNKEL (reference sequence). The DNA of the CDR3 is TGTGCCAGCAGCCGCCAACTTTTGGCAGATACGCAGTATTTT. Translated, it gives CASSRQLLADTQYF.

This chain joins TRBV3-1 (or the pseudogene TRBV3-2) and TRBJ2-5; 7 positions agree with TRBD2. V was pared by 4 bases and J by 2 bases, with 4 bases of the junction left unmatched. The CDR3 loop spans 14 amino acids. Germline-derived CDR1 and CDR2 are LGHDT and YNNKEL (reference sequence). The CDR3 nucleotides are TGTGCCAGCAGCCGGAGCGGGGAACAAGAGACCCAGTACTTC. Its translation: CASSRSGEQETQYF.

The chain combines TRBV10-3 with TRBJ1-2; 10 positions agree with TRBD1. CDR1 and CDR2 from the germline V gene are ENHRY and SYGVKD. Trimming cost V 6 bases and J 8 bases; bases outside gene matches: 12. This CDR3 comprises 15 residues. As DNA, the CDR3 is TGTGCCATCAGCGGAGACAGGGGGCAGGTTAACGGCTACACCTTC. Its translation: CAISGDRGQVNGYTF.

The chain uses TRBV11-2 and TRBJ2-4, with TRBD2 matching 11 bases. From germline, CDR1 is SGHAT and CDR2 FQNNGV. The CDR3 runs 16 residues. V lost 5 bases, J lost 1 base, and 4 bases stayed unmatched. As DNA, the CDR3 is TGTGCCAGCAGCAGGTCTAGCGGGGGGGCCAAAAACATTCAGTACTTC. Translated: CASSRSSGGAKNIQYF.

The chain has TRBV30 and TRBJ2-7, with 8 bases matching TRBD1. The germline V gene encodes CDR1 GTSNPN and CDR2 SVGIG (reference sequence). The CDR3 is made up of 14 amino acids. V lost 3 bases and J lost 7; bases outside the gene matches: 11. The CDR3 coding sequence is TGTGCCTGGAGAGGCGGGCAGGGGGCTCGGGAGCAGTACTTC. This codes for CAWRGGQGAREQYF.

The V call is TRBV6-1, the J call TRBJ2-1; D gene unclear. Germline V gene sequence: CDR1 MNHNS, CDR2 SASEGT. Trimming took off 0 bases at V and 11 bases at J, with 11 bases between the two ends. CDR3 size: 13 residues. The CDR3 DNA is TGTGCCAGCAGTGAAGCGTGGGGTTACCAGCAGTTCTTC. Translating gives CASSEAWGYQQFF.

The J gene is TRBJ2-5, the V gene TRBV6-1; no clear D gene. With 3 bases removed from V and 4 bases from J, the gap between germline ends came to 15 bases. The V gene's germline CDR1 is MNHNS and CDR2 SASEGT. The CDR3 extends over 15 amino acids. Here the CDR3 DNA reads TGTGCCAGCAGTGATGCATCGGGTAGTAGAGAGACCCAGTACTTC. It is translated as CASSDASGSRETQYF.

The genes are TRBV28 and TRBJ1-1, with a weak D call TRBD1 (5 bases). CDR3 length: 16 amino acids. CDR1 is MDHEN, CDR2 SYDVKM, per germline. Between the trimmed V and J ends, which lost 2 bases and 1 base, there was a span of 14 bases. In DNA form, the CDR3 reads TGTGCCAGCAGTTTAAGGGGAATATTAAGGAACACTGAAGCTTTCTTT. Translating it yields CASSLRGILRNTEAFF.